This T cell receptor beta chain was identified in a study of shared clonotypes between healthy human individuals. Positive CCR7 selection of CD45RO-negative cells yielded the naive CD8 cells, and terminally differentiated effector memory CD45RA+ cells were excluded. The study, taken as a whole, reports: Limited genetic and exposure-history diversity came from having few donors. The authors expected sequencing depth to affect clonotype sharing among donors.

The CDR3 is 17 amino acids. Germline CDR1 is SGHVS and CDR2 is FNYEAQ. V lost 4 bases and J 2 bases, leaving 17 bases between the germline ends. As concerns this clone: Its antigen is as yet unknown.

Sequencing was at deep level. Assay: immunoSEQ multiplex PCR; the TCRdb copy retains only in-frame clones and omits some. The sample has approximately 740,000 clones; almost 95% are singletons. This chain joins TRBV7-6 and TRBJ1-4; D gene uncertain. Sequenced material: naive CD8+ T cells sorted from blood. This clonotype originated in a man aged 25-45 years in good health. The CDR3 nucleotides read TGTGCCAGCAGCTCCTATCCAGGAGAAGGTACTAATGAAAAACTGTTTTTT. This encodes CASSSYPGEGTNEKLFF.